Listed below are T cell receptor beta chains from one sample, sequenced in a study of blood T cell repertoires in COVID-19. Using immunoSEQ multiplex PCR, the repertoire was profiled, and TCRdb retains in-frame clones only, with some absent. This sample has around 85,000 clones; roughly 86% occur once, and the top ten carry about 8.5%. Sequences were obtained from peripheral blood. The source of these receptors is a man aged 50 or older with active COVID-19. The CDR3 runs from the conserved cysteine through the conserved F or W. D genes are given only for firm matches. Expanded clones get a size class; other rows say once, few or many, or leave the size out.

TRBJ2-7	TRBD2	TRBV9	-	CASSGPGQGTSGLSYEQYF
TRBJ2-3	TRBD2	TRBV19	-	CASSTTTSGKQYF
TRBJ1-2	TRBD1	TRBV9	-	CASSVAETGSDTF
TRBJ2-1	TRBD1	TRBV6-5	-	CASRTGQLNNEQFF
TRBJ2-7	-	TRBV5-1	-	CASSFQPGGSSYEQYF
TRBJ2-5	TRBD1	TRBV10-3	-	CAIRADRAGETQYF
TRBJ2-7	TRBD2	TRBV5-5	-	CASSFSLAGGTGYEQYF
TRBJ2-7	-	TRBV4-3	-	CASSQDLASYEQYF
TRBJ2-3	TRBD2	TRBV5-4	few	CASSLKQAGGPTDTQYF
TRBJ2-7	TRBD2	TRBV7-2	-	CASSLVGTSGAGEQYF
TRBJ1-1	-	TRBV28	-	CASSSFPRGEAFF
TRBJ2-7	-	TRBV28	-	CASSLWAAEYEQYF
TRBJ1-5	-	TRBV10-3	-	CATAGAANQDQPQHF
TRBJ2-2	-	TRBV3-1/TRBV3-2	once	CASSQGARAGELFF
TRBJ2-7	TRBD2	TRBV28	-	CASSILAGGQEQYF
TRBJ2-2	TRBD1	TRBV6-4	-	CASRQGEAGELFF
TRBJ2-7	TRBD1	TRBV27	-	CASSLGTGVYEQYF
TRBJ2-7	TRBD2	TRBV5-4	-	CASSSYNPSGLVYTYEQYF
TRBJ1-3	-	TRBV5-1	-	CASSSETGALRTIYF
TRBJ2-2	-	TRBV7-3	-	CATTRGPRGTGELFF
TRBJ1-5	TRBD1	TRBV5-1	once	CASSLTGGANQPQHF
TRBJ1-2	-	TRBV29-1	-	CSVAVGANYGYTF
TRBJ2-7	-	TRBV7-2	-	CASSLGQKYYEQYF
TRBJ2-1	TRBD1	TRBV7-3	once	CASSYTTGGEQFF
TRBJ1-2	-	TRBV27	few	CASSLTSGILYGYTF
TRBJ2-7	TRBD2	TRBV29-1	-	CSVRAGLAGGFSYEQYF
TRBJ2-5	-	TRBV24-1	-	CATSDFAGPGGETQYF
TRBJ1-1	TRBD1	TRBV12-5	-	CASGLFDRGVGNTEAFF
TRBJ2-2	TRBD2	TRBV7-9	-	CASSLAGTAGNTGELFF
TRBJ1-2	-	TRBV28	-	CASSFTQVYGYTF
TRBJ2-7	TRBD2	TRBV5-1	-	CASSFPYAGTSVSEQYF